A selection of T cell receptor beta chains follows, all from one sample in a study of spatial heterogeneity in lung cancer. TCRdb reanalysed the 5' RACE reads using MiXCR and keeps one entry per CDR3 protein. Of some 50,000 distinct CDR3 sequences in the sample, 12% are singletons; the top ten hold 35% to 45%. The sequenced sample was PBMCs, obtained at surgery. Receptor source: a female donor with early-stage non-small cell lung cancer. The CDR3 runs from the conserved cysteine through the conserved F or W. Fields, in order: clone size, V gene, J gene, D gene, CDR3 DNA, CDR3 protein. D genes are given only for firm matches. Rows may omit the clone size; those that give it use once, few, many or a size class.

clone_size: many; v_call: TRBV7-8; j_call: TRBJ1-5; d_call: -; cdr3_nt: TGTGCCAGCAGTCGATACCGGGACATCTATAGCAATCAGCCCCAGCATTTT; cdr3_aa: CASSRYRDIYSNQPQHF
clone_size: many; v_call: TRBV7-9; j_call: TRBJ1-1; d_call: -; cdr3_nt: TGTGCCAGCAGCTTAGGGAGCAACACTGAAGCTTTCTTT; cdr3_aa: CASSLGSNTEAFF
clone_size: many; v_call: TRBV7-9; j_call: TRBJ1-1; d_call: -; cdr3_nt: TGTGCCAGCAGCTTAGGAGGGATGAACACTGAAGCTTTCTTT; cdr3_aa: CASSLGGMNTEAFF
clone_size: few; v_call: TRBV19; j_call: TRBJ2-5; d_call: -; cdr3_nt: TGTGCCAGTAGTACTACTAGCCCCGGGGAGACCCAGTACTTC; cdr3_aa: CASSTTSPGETQYF
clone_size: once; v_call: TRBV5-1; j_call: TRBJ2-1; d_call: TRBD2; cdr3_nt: TGCGCCAGTCAAACCGGGACTAGCGGGGGCCGGGAGCAGTTCTTC; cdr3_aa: CASQTGTSGGREQFF
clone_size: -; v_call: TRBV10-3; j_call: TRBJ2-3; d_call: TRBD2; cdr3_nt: TGTGCCTCGGGACTAGCCGCCCAGGGGGATACGCAGTATTTT; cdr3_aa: CASGLAAQGDTQYF
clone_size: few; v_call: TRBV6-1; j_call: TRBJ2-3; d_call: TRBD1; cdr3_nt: TGTGCCAGCAGTGCACGGGACAGGGGCACAGATACGCAGTATTTT; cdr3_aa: CASSARDRGTDTQYF
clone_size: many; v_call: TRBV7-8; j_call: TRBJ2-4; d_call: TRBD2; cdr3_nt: TGTGCCAGCAGCTTATCAGCGGGGGGGCCAAGCATTCAGTACTTC; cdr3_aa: CASSLSAGGPSIQYF
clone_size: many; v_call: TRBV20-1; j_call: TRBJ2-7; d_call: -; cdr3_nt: TGCAGTGCTCCTGATTTCAGAAGTGGCTACGAGCAGTACTTC; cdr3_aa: CSAPDFRSGYEQYF
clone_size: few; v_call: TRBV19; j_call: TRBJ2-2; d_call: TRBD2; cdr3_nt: TGTGCCAGTATGAGAGCGGGGTTGGTAGGCGGGGAGCTGTTTTTT; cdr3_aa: CASMRAGLVGGELFF
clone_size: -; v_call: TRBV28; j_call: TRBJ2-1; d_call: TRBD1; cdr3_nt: TGTGCCAGCAGCACCGGGACAGGGGGCAATGAGCAGTTCTTC; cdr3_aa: CASSTGTGGNEQFF
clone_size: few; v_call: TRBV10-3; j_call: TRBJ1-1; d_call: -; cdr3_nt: TGTGCCATCAGTGGCGTTCGGGGCAGGCGCCCTGAAGCTTTCTTT; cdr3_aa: CAISGVRGRRPEAFF
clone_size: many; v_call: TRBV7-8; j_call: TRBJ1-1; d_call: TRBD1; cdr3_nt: TGTGCCAGCAGCTTACCGGACAGGCCAGAAGCTTTCTTT; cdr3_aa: CASSLPDRPEAFF
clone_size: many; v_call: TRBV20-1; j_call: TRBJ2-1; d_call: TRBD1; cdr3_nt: TGCAGTGCCCCCACCGGGACAGGCTACAATGAGCAGTTCTTC; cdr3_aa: CSAPTGTGYNEQFF
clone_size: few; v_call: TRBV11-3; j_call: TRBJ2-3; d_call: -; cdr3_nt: TGTGCCAGCAGCTCAAGATCAGATTCAGATACGCAGTATTTT; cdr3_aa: CASSSRSDSDTQYF
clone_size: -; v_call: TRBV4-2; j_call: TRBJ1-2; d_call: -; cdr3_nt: TGTGCCAGCAGCCAAGACTCTAACTATGGCTACACCTTC; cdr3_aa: CASSQDSNYGYTF
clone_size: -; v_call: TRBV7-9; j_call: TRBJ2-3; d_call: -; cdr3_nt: TGTGCCAGCAGGGGGGGGCCCACAGATACGCAGTATTTT; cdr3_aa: CASRGGPTDTQYF
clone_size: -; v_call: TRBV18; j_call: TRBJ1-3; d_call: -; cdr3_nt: TGTGCCAGCTCCCGGGGACCATCGATATCTGGAAACACCATATATTTT; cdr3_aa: CASSRGPSISGNTIYF
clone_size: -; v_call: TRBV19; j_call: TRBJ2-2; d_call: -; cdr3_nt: TGTGCCAGTAGTAGAGGCGGGAACGCGAACACCGGGGAGCTGTTTTTT; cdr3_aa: CASSRGGNANTGELFF
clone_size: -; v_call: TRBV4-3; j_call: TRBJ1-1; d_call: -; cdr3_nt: TGCGCCAGCAGCCCGGACGGGAACGAAGCTTTCTTT; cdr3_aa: CASSPDGNEAFF